These T cell receptor beta chains were read from a single sample in a study of CD8 T cells in Susac syndrome. Via MiXCR, TCRdb re-called the immunoSEQ multiplex PCR reads, giving one row per CDR3 protein. The sample lists about 190,000 distinct CDR3 sequences, more than 90% occurring once. The sample comprised CD4+ T cells from PBMCs. These receptors all come from a human donor with Susac syndrome. Both conserved end residues are trimmed from each CDR3.

>TRBJ1-6|TRBV9
ASSEYPGDSPLH
>TRBJ1-6|TRBV3-1
ASSYTGTPLH
>TRBJ2-7|TRBV12-3/TRBV12-4
ASRSGGHYEQY
>TRBJ1-1|TRBV30
AWSPGQTNTEAF
>TRBJ2-1|TRBV29-1
SVVKRGGLNEQF
>TRBJ2-1|TRBV9
ASSVVTGGHNEQF
>TRBJ1-6|TRBV2
ASSVQESSPLH
>TRBJ2-7|TRBV27
ASTPYEQY
>TRBJ2-6|TRBV7-9
ASSLGGVLT
>TRBJ2-5|TRBV9
ASSVGAASGGPRRQETQY
>TRBJ2-1|TRBV7-2
ASSLERNEQF
>TRBJ1-6|TRBV5-4
ASSDPLSRVGSPLH
>TRBJ1-5|TRBV30
AWSRDYNQPQH
>TRBJ1-1|TRBV24-1
ATSKGTGSEAF
>TRBJ2-3|TRBV7-2
ASSWASGGFTDTQY
>TRBJ2-1|TRBV12-3/TRBV12-4
ASRGTGTGSRGEF
>TRBJ1-1|TRBV6-5
ASSVGGRLNTEAF
>TRBJ2-5|TRBV20-1
SAAPMGGAFQETQY
>TRBJ2-1|TRBV5-6
ASSFRPSDEQF
>TRBJ1-2|TRBV4-3
ASSQASLLQGAEGYT
>TRBJ1-2|TRBV27
ASSSDSLYGYT
>TRBJ1-2|TRBV30
AWSVLGAGVGYT
>TRBJ1-1|TRBV29-1
SVVSGSLLNTEAF
>TRBJ2-2|TRBV7-9
ASSSRLSTGELF
>TRBJ1-1|TRBV3-1
ASSHTRGEAF
>TRBJ2-5|TRBV3-1
ASSQVRAREQY
>TRBJ2-6|TRBV7-3
ASSLTGGAGANVLT
>TRBJ1-1|TRBV29-1
SALRGQGVDTEAF
>TRBJ2-7|TRBV29-1
SVESDSSYEQY
>TRBJ1-1|TRBV5-1
ASSMTGITEAF
>TRBJ2-2|TRBV15
ATSRDNRNTGELF
>TRBJ2-3|TRBV29-1
SASSPSGDTQY
>TRBJ2-4|TRBV10-3
AISAERGTAKNIQY
>TRBJ2-4|TRBV5-6
ASSLAGQGENIQY
>TRBJ1-2|TRBV29-1
SAVGDYGYT
>TRBJ1-4|TRBV2
ASSENGFNEKLF
>TRBJ2-1|TRBV7-2
ASSLDGRWSSYNEQF
>TRBJ2-3|TRBV15
ATSRDALAGGLSTDTQY
>TRBJ2-5|TRBV3-1
ASSPMGPIGGTQY
>TRBJ2-7|TRBV5-4
ASRTDHYEQY
>TRBJ2-2|TRBV6-5
ASSSAHQGATNTGELF
>TRBJ1-5|TRBV20-1
SAFRGGNSNQPQH
>TRBJ2-7|TRBV6-1
ASSRGVGTGFYEQY
>TRBJ1-2|TRBV11-2
ASSFEQNYGYT
>TRBJ1-2|TRBV4-3
ASSQETTAANYGYT
>TRBJ2-2|TRBV10-3
AISYESRYTGELF
>TRBJ2-3|TRBV20-1
SASKAGGPVFEDTQY
>TRBJ2-5|TRBV3-1
ASSQVGRGAKTQY
>TRBJ2-5|TRBV11-2
ASSPGLAGGQETQY
>TRBJ1-6|TRBV9
ASSVGGRSSYNSPLH
>TRBJ2-1|TRBV6-2/TRBV6-3
ASLPGGTTWEQF
>TRBJ2-3|TRBV20-1
SARGRRISTDTQY
>TRBJ2-1|TRBV20-1
SARDASGGDEQF
>TRBJ2-2|TRBV2
ASSEGWGELF
>TRBJ2-7|TRBV12-3/TRBV12-4
ASSYDSSYEQY
>TRBJ1-6|TRBV6-1
ASRIAGLQEVSPLH
>TRBJ2-1|TRBV10-3
AISGGVPNEQF
>TRBJ2-3|TRBV4-2
ASSQDDLAGGAVLEDTQY
>TRBJ1-2|TRBV20-1
SARDLGGYT
>TRBJ1-6|TRBV30
AWRTGTSGSPLH